This is a list of T cell receptor beta chains from one sample in a study of Ad26.COV2.S vaccination and SARS-CoV-2 variants. Clones were sequenced by immunoSEQ multiplex PCR, and TCRdb holds only the in-frame ones, with some missing. Altogether roughly 350,000 clones are present, around 88% being singletons, with the ten largest covering 9.5% to 12%. The material was peripheral blood, obtained in a trial of Ad26.COV2.S vaccine versus placebo. These receptors originate from a person aged 18 to 59 who received the Ad26.COV2.S COVID-19 vaccine or a placebo. Each CDR3 is given with its conserved first and last residue. Fields, in order: D gene, clone size, J gene, V gene, CDR3 DNA, CDR3 protein. A D gene is named only where the DNA matches it firmly. Where a row states a size, it is once, few, many or the class of an expanded clone; other rows omit it.

d_gene: .
abundance: .
j_gene: TRBJ1-2
v_gene: TRBV28
CDR3nt: TGTGCCAGCAGTTCCCCTCACCTCTATGGCTACACCTTC
CDR3aa: CASSSPHLYGYTF

d_gene: TRBD2
abundance: .
j_gene: TRBJ2-2
v_gene: TRBV11-2
CDR3nt: TGTGCCAGCAGCCCCGTTCGAGCGGGGGCCGTGGGGCGGGAGCTGTTTTTT
CDR3aa: CASSPVRAGAVGRELFF

d_gene: TRBD2
abundance: .
j_gene: TRBJ2-7
v_gene: TRBV27
CDR3nt: TGTGCCAGCGGGCGGGGGGGCTCGAGGGAGCAGTACTTC
CDR3aa: CASGRGGSREQYF

d_gene: .
abundance: once
j_gene: TRBJ2-7
v_gene: TRBV18
CDR3nt: TGTGCCAGCTCTCCCTACGATAGGGCTTACGAGCAGTACTTC
CDR3aa: CASSPYDRAYEQYF

d_gene: .
abundance: .
j_gene: TRBJ2-3
v_gene: TRBV4-2
CDR3nt: TGTGCCAGCAGCCAAGGGAACCGGAGAGCTTGGGGCACAGATACGCAGTATTTT
CDR3aa: CASSQGNRRAWGTDTQYF

d_gene: .
abundance: .
j_gene: TRBJ2-5
v_gene: TRBV24-1
CDR3nt: TGTGCCACCAGTGATCGCAGGGGGGACATCCAAGAGACCCAGTACTTC
CDR3aa: CATSDRRGDIQETQYF

d_gene: .
abundance: .
j_gene: TRBJ1-4
v_gene: TRBV30
CDR3nt: TGTGCCTGGAGTGTACAGGATAATGAAAAACTGTTTTTT
CDR3aa: CAWSVQDNEKLFF

d_gene: TRBD2
abundance: .
j_gene: TRBJ2-5
v_gene: TRBV4-1
CDR3nt: TGCGCCAGCAGCGTCTCGGGGGGGCCCACGTGGGAGACCCAGTACTTC
CDR3aa: CASSVSGGPTWETQYF

d_gene: TRBD2
abundance: .
j_gene: TRBJ2-5
v_gene: TRBV6-5
CDR3nt: TGTGCCAGCAGTCCTTCTCGGACTAGACAAGAGACCCAGTACTTC
CDR3aa: CASSPSRTRQETQYF

d_gene: .
abundance: .
j_gene: TRBJ2-1
v_gene: TRBV7-2
CDR3nt: TGTGCCAGCAGCTTGGTTTCGGGCGGAGGCGGTGAGCAGTTCTTC
CDR3aa: CASSLVSGGGGEQFF

d_gene: .
abundance: few
j_gene: TRBJ1-6
v_gene: TRBV3-1/TRBV3-2
CDR3nt: TGTGCCAGCAGCCCGAACAGGAATTCACCCCTCCACTTT
CDR3aa: CASSPNRNSPLHF